Shown below are 26 T cell receptor beta chains from a single sample sequenced in a study of circulating and synovial CD4+ cells in juvenile arthritis (dated by TCRdb to the mid-2010s). Libraries were prepared through the immunoSEQ multiplex PCR assay. TCRdb re-hosts the immuneACCESS table, in-frame sequences only. Its copies lack some clones; in the studies checked, an unresolved V gene accounts for under half of them, and the cause for the rest is not known. Recorded for this sample are about 34,000 clones; roughly 95% of them occurred a single time. About 0.19% of the sample rests with the top ten. Sequencing was done on a sample of CD4+ T cells from blood. The receptor set was obtained from a human donor with juvenile idiopathic arthritis.

This sequence joins TRBV19 and TRBJ1-1; D is perhaps TRBD1 (6 bases). The CDR3 loop spans 14 amino acids. Germline CDR1 is LNHDA and CDR2 is SQIVND (reference sequence). V was shortened by 9 bases and J by 1 base, with 15 bases between the two germline ends. The CDR3 sequence is CASSLQGRNTEAFF. The DNA for the CDR3 is TGTGCCAGCAGCCTTCAGGGGCGGAACACTGAAGCTTTCTTT.

This clone has a handful of counts. V gene TRBV4-3 combines with J gene TRBJ1-6; maybe TRBD1 (6 bases). The CDR3 is 15 amino acids. Germline V gives CDR1 LGHNA, CDR2 YSLEER. V lost 0 bases and J lost 10, with 13 bases in between. CDR3 coding DNA: TGCGCCAGCAGCCAAGAGCCGGGGGGCCGGTCACCCCTCCACTTT. The encoded protein is CASSQEPGGRSPLHF.

The V call is TRBV7-2, the J call TRBJ2-5; D not certain. This CDR3 has 15 residues. Trimming pared 0 bases from V and 2 bases from J, leaving 10 bases between. Germline lookup yields CDR1 SGHTA and CDR2 FQGNSA. CDR3 in amino acids: CASSLAVSGQETQYF. The CDR3, as DNA: TGTGCCAGCAGCTTAGCTGTTTCAGGACAAGAGACCCAGTACTTC.

This chain connects TRBV5-4 to TRBJ2-3; D is ambiguous. CDR3 length: 12 amino acids. The V gene's germline CDR1 is SGHNT and CDR2 YYREEE (reference sequence). V was pared by 3 bases and J by 4 bases, with 6 bases between. The CDR3 nucleotides are TGTGCCAGCAGCTACATTTCAGATACGCAGTATTTT. It encodes CASSYISDTQYF. The full variable domain, its missing parts supplied by reference TRBV5-4 and TRBJ2-3, is ETGVTQSPTHLIKTRGQQVTLRCSSQSGHNTVSWYQQALGQGPQFIFQYYREEENGRGNFPPRFSGLQFPNYSSELNVNALELDDSALYLCASSYISDTQYFGPGTRLTVL.

The V and J genes are TRBV30 and TRBJ2-1, with 8 bases fitting TRBD2. The CDR3 length is 17 residues. In germline, CDR1 is GTSNPN, CDR2 SVGIG (reference sequence). V shed 1 base and J 0 bases; nucleotides not matched to a gene: 8. CDR3 DNA: TGTGCCTGGAGTGGACGGGGGGGATCAAGCTCCTACAATGAGCAGTTCTTC. This encodes CAWSGRGGSSSYNEQFF.

The chain recombines TRBV9 with TRBJ2-7; TRBD1 matches 7 bases. In germline, CDR1 is SGDLS, CDR2 YYNGEE. The junction had 7 bases not matched to a gene; V was cut back by 4 bases and J by 0 bases. The CDR3 totals 15 residues. CDR3 DNA sequence: TGTGCCAGCAGCCCCAGGGACAGTAACTCCTACGAGCAGTACTTC. Translating it yields CASSPRDSNSYEQYF.

This clone was seen once. The chain is built from TRBV9 and TRBJ2-1; the D is unclear. This CDR3 is built from 12 residues. Germline V CDR1 and CDR2: SGDLS, YYNGEE. Trimming removed 2 bases at V and 7 bases at J, with 7 bases between. DNA of the CDR3: TGTGCCAGCAGCGTCTTAGAGAATGAGCAGTTCTTC. Its translation: CASSVLENEQFF.

The V gene is TRBV28, the J gene TRBJ1-2; D remains unclear. Per germline, CDR1 MDHEN and CDR2 SYDVKM. CDR3 size: 14 residues. V was shortened by 6 bases and J by 5 bases, with 16 bases between the two germline ends. Written as DNA, the CDR3 is TGTGCCAGCAGCGCCACGCCCAGGAGGTATGGCTACACCTTC. This sequence encodes CASSATPRRYGYTF.

The gene calls are TRBV6-5 and TRBJ2-3, with TRBD1 identical over 7 bases. Germline CDR1 is MNHEY and CDR2 is SVGAGI. The CDR3 totals 16 residues. With V trimmed by 2 bases and J by 3 bases, 8 bases remained unmatched. CDR3 nucleotides: TGTGCCAGCAGTTACGGGCGAGGGGGCGCGACAGATACGCAGTATTTT. Translating it yields CASSYGRGGATDTQYF.

The chain links TRBV28 to TRBJ2-2; possible D gene TRBD2, 6 bases. Germline lookup yields CDR1 MDHEN and CDR2 SYDVKM. The CDR3 is 15 residues long. Trimming shortened V by 2 bases and J by 6 bases, and 13 bases separated the two germline ends. The CDR3 DNA is TGTGCCAGCAGTTTAGGTGGCACGGGGGCCGGGGAGCTGTTTTTT. Protein: CASSLGGTGAGELFF.

This sequence joins TRBV5-4 and TRBJ1-1; D might be TRBD1 (6 bases). The germline CDR1 and CDR2 sequences are SGHNT and YYREEE (reference sequence). This CDR3 comprises 13 residues. Trimming pared 3 bases from V and 1 base from J, leaving 7 bases between. This CDR3 is CASSWTENTEAFF. CDR3 nucleotide sequence: TGTGCCAGCAGCTGGACAGAGAACACTGAAGCTTTCTTT.

The rearrangement uses TRBV2 and TRBJ2-1; 11 bases fit TRBD2. The junction had 12 bases not matched to a gene; V was cut back by 7 bases and J by 10 bases. Germline CDR1 is SNHLY and CDR2 is FYNNEI. This CDR3 comprises 15 residues. This CDR3 reads CASIRLAGFGREQFF. The CDR3 region has the DNA TGTGCCAGCATACGACTAGCGGGGTTCGGCCGGGAGCAGTTCTTC.

This chain joins TRBV5-1 and TRBJ2-5; 9 bases map to TRBD2. This CDR3 comprises 18 residues. Trimming removed 1 base from V and 5 bases from J; junction bases left unmatched: 15. Germline lookup yields CDR1 SGHRS and CDR2 YFSETQ. DNA for the CDR3: TGCGCCAGCAGCTTGCTGAGCGGGGGGACCCCCGTGGGGGAGACCCAGTACTTC. Its translation: CASSLLSGGTPVGETQYF.

V and J are TRBV19 and TRBJ1-2; possibly TRBD1 for D (5 bases). In germline, CDR1 is LNHDA, CDR2 SQIVND (reference sequence). The CDR3 consists of 13 residues. The V gene lost 5 bases and the J gene lost 8 bases, with 15 bases spanning the gap. The CDR3 nucleotides read TGTGCCAGTAGTGGCTCACAGGCTCGGGGCTACACCTTC. Translated: CASSGSQARGYTF.

The chain couples TRBV7-2 to TRBJ1-5; the D gene is possibly TRBD1 (6 bases). The V gene lost 4 bases and the J gene lost 0 bases, with 7 bases spanning the gap. CDR1 and CDR2 from the germline V gene are SGHTA and FQGNSA. CDR3 length equals 14 residues. In DNA, the CDR3 is TGTGCCAGCAGCTCGGACAGTAGCAATCAGCCCCAGCATTTT. This encodes CASSSDSSNQPQHF.

The CDR3, as DNA: TGTGCCAGCAGCTTTCCGACAGGGGCCTCCGGGGAGCTGTTTTTT. Protein sequence: CASSFPTGASGELFF. The V and J genes are TRBV7-9 and TRBJ2-2; TRBD1 aligns across 8 bases. This CDR3 has 15 amino acids. The V segment lost 3 bases and the J segment 6 bases; nucleotides outside the gene matches: 6. CDR1 SEHNR and CDR2 FQNEAQ come from the germline V gene (reference sequence).

The rearrangement uses TRBV5-1 and TRBJ2-3, with 7 bases identical to TRBD1. Germline values: CDR1 SGHRS, CDR2 YFSETQ. The junction had 3 bases not matched to a gene; V was cut back by 4 bases and J by 1 base. The CDR3 contains 14 residues. CDR3 sequence reads: CASSPDRGTDTQYF. The CDR3 DNA reads as TGCGCCAGCAGCCCCGACAGGGGCACAGATACGCAGTATTTT.

The V and J genes are TRBV7-6 and TRBJ2-5; 7 nucleotides match TRBD2. This CDR3 comprises 13 residues. Germline CDR1 and CDR2: SGHVS and FNYEAQ. The V segment lost 5 bases and the J segment 4 bases; nucleotides outside the gene matches: 4. The chain's CDR3 is CASSPGLGETQYF. CDR3 nucleotide sequence: TGTGCCAGCAGCCCCGGACTAGGAGAGACCCAGTACTTC.

The chain has TRBV9 and TRBJ2-5; TRBD2 aligns across 11 bases. TRBJ2-7 explains the end of the DNA better; the J call may be wrong. The CDR3 totals 16 residues. CDR1 is SGDLS, CDR2 YYNGEE, per germline. As DNA, the CDR3 is TGTGCCAGCAGCGGGGGGCTAGCGGGGGGCTTCTACGAGCAGTACTTC. This encodes CASSGGLAGGFYEQYF.

This chain joins TRBV28 and TRBJ2-5; 9 bases fit TRBD1. The ends lost 5 bases at V and 5 bases at J; junction bases unmatched: 12. Per germline, CDR1 MDHEN and CDR2 SYDVKM. CDR3 size: 16 residues. The CDR3 loop is CASSTLLQGAGETQYF. The CDR3 nucleotides are TGTGCCAGCAGTACCCTTCTACAGGGGGCTGGGGAGACCCAGTACTTC.

The rearrangement links TRBV9 to TRBJ1-4; 8 bases are shared with TRBD1. Germline V CDR1 and CDR2: SGDLS, YYNGEE. Trimming took 3 bases from V and 3 from J; bases not matched to a gene: 4. This CDR3 spans 15 amino acids. The CDR3 nucleotides are TGTGCCAGCAGCGGACAGGGGTTGCCTAATGAAAAACTGTTTTTT. Its protein is CASSGQGLPNEKLFF.

The gene calls are TRBV28 and TRBJ2-1; the match to TRBD1 covers 7 bases. The ends lost 8 bases at V and 4 bases at J; junction bases unmatched: 11. CDR1 and CDR2 from the germline V gene are MDHEN and SYDVKM. This CDR3 region has 15 residues. The CDR3 protein is CASVPPGQYYNEQFF. The DNA for the CDR3 is TGTGCCAGCGTGCCCCCGGGACAGTATTACAATGAGCAGTTCTTC. The entire variable domain, with the rest obtained from reference TRBV28 and TRBJ2-1, is as follows: DVKVTQSSRYLVKRTGEKVFLECVQDMDHENMFWYRQDPGLGLRLIYFSYDVKMKEKGDIPEGYSVSREKKERFSLILESASTNQTSMYLCASVPPGQYYNEQFFGPGTRLTVL.

The chain's CDR3 is CASSLGGGLKNIQYF. The DNA for the CDR3 is TGTGCCAGCAGCTTAGGCGGGGGCCTGAAAAACATTCAGTACTTC. The chain uses TRBV7-2 and TRBJ2-4, with D perhaps matching TRBD2 (7 bases). Germline CDR1 and CDR2: SGHTA and FQGNSA. With 1 base removed from V and 4 bases from J, the gap between germline ends came to 11 bases. This CDR3 comprises 15 residues.

A single count supports this clone. The chain recombines TRBV6-6 with TRBJ2-2; tentative D call: TRBD1 (6 bases). From germline, CDR1 is MNHNY and CDR2 SVGAGI (reference sequence). The CDR3 loop spans 16 amino acids. V was shortened by 7 bases and J by 7 bases, with 22 bases between the two germline ends. The CDR3 loop reads CASTALVVQGNGELFF. CDR3 DNA sequence: TGTGCCAGCACCGCCCTCGTGGTACAGGGTAACGGGGAGCTGTTTTTT.

The rearrangement uses TRBV29-1 and TRBJ2-5, with 12 bases matching TRBD2. Germline CDR1 reads SQVTM; CDR2 reads ANQGSEA. The CDR3 runs 13 residues. J was trimmed by 4 bases and V by 4 bases; bases with no gene match: 1. CDR3 coding DNA: TGCAGCGTTGCACTAGCGGGAGGAGAGACCCAGTACTTC. It is translated as CSVALAGGETQYF.

The chain is built from TRBV9 and TRBJ2-1; 7 nucleotides align to TRBD2. The V gene's germline CDR1 is SGDLS and CDR2 YYNGEE. The CDR3 contains 15 residues. The trim removed 1 base at V and 10 bases at J, leaving 11 bases unmatched. As DNA, the CDR3 is TGTGCCAGCAGCGTATCTAGCGGAGGCCGGGCAGAGCAGTTCTTC. Protein: CASSVSSGGRAEQFF.